This TCR beta chain was obtained from a study of blood T cell repertoires in COVID-19. About the study: From the United States, Italy and Spain came samples of acute and convalescent COVID-19. From T cells, B-cell-depleted T cells, or PBMCs came the material, which was cDNA or gDNA.

A single count supports this clone. CDR3 length equals 18 residues. Per the germline V gene, CDR1 is SGHRS and CDR2 is YFSETQ. With 2 bases removed from V and 1 base from J, the gap between germline ends came to 21 bases. Source study methods: Quantification of nucleated cells was approximated via reference gene primer amplification. Repertoires were generated with immunoSEQ multiplex PCR, while TCRdb's copy carries only in-frame clones and drops some. V, J and clone size are taken as reported in that table, and D and trimming were inferred from the DNA itself. The sample lists about 50,000 clones, around 81% occurring once.

The chain is built from TRBV5-1 and TRBJ2-5; D remains ambiguous. The sequencing sample was made of peripheral blood. This TCR was sampled from a woman of 80 years or more with COVID-19, enrolled during active disease. DNA for the CDR3: TGCGCCAGCAGCTTATCTAGAAAAGGCCTCCCCCTCCAAGAGACCCAGTACTTC. Its protein is CASSLSRKGLPLQETQYF.